The present T cell receptor beta chain was sequenced within a study of shared clonotypes between healthy human individuals. Over several immunoSEQ plates, each subset's genomic DNA was distributed in even portions. The authors' processing: Filtering differed, since immunoSEQ gave only junction sequences and no quality scores. Produced via immunoSEQ multiplex PCR; TCRdb's table is partial and in-frame only. Clone size and V and J calls were adopted from that table, with D and trimming inferred from the DNA. The sample holds over 2 million clones, about 90% seen once. Germline lookup yields CDR1 MDHEN and CDR2 SYDVKM. V gave up 4 bases and J gave up 4 bases; unmatched junction bases: 7. This CDR3 spans 16 amino acids. Study findings and constraints: Four donors shared about 5% of their naive CD4 clonotypes. Memory subsets had estimated richness that was generally smaller than that of naive subsets.

Worth noting for this clone: What it binds is not known.

Input material: naive CD4+ T cells from PBMCs. Sample subset: CD45RA+ positively selected. This TCR was sampled from a man between 18 and 35 years old in good health. Some clones in this sample may be carry-over from other donors' samples. The chain links TRBV28 to TRBJ2-1; TRBD2 agrees at 10 bases. CDR3 DNA: TGTGCCAGCAGTTCGCCGGGACTAGCGCAATACAATGAGCAGTTCTTC. It yields the protein CASSSPGLAQYNEQFF.